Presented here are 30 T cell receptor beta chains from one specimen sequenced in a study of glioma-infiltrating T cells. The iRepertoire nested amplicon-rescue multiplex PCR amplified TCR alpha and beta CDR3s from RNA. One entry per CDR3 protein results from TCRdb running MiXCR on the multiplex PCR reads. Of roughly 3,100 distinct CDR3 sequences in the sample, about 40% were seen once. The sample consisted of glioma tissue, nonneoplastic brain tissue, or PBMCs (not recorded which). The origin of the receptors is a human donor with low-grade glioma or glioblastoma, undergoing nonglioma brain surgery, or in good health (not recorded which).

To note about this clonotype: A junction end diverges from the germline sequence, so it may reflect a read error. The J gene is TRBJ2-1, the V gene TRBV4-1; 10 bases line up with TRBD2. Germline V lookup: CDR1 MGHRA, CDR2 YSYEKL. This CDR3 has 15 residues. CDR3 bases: TGCGCCGGCAGCCGCGGGACTAGCGCTTCCAATGAGCAGTTCTTC. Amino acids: CAGSRGTSASNEQFF.

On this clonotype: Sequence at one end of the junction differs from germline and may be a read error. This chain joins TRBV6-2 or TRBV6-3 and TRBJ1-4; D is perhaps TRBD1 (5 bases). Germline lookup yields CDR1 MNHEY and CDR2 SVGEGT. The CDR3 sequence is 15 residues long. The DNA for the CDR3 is TGTACCAGCAGTGGGACGGCCTCCTGGAACGAAAAACTGTTCTTT. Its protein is CTSSGTASWNEKLFF.

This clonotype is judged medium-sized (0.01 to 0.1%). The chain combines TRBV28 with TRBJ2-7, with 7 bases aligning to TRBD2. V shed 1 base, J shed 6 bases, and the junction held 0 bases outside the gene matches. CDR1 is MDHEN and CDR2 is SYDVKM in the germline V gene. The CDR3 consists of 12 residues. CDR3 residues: CASSLSGGEQYF. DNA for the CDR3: TGTGCCAGCAGTTTATCGGGGGGCGAGCAGTACTTC.

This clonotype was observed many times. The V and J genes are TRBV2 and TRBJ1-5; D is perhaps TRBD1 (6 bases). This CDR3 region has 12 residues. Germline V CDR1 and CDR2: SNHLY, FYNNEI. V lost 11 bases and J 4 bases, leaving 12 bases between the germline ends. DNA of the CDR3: TGTGCCGAGGGGGGTGCAAATCAGCCCCAGCATTTT. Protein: CAEGGANQPQHF.

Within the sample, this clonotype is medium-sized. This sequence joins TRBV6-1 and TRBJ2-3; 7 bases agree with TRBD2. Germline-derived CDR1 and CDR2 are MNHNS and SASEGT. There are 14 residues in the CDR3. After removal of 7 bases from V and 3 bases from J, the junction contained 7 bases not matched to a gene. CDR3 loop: CASKASGKTDTQYF. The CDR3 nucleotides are TGTGCCAGCAAAGCAAGCGGGAAGACAGATACGCAGTATTTT.

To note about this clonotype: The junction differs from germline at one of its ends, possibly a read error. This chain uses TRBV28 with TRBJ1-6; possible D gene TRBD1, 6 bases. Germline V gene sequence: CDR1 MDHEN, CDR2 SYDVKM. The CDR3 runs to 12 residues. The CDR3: CANGQNSSPLNF. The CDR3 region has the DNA TGTGCCAACGGACAGAATAGTTCACCCCTCAACTTT.

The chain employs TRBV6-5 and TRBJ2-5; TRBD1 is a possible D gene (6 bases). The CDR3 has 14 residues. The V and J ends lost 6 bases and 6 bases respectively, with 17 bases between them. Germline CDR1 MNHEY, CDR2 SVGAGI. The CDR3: CASRPQGYQQTQYF. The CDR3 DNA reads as TGTGCCAGCAGGCCGCAGGGGTATCAACAGACCCAGTACTTC.

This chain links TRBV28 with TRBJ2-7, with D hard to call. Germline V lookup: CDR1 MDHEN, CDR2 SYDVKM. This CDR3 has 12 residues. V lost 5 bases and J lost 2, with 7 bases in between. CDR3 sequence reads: CASSALTYEQYF. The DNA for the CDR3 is TGTGCCAGCAGTGCTCTAACCTACGAGCAGTACTTC.

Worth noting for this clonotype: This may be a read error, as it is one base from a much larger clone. In nucleotides, the CDR3 is TGTGCCAGCAGCCAAGGAGCGGGAGCTTACGAGCAGTACTTC. This encodes CASSQGAGAYEQYF. The V gene is TRBV3-1, the J gene TRBJ2-7; 8 positions agree with TRBD2. Germline trimming cut 1 base from V and 4 bases from J; bases unmatched to any gene: 3. Germline lookup yields CDR1 LGHDT and CDR2 YNNKEL (reference sequence). The CDR3 covers 14 residues.

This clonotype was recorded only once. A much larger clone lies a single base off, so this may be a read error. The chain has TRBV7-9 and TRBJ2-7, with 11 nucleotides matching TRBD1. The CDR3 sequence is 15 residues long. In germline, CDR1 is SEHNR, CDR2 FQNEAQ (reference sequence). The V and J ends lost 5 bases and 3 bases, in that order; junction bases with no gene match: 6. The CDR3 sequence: CASSPPGTGGYEQYF. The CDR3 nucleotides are TGTGCCAGCAGCCCTCCCGGGACAGGGGGCTACGAGCAGTACTTC.

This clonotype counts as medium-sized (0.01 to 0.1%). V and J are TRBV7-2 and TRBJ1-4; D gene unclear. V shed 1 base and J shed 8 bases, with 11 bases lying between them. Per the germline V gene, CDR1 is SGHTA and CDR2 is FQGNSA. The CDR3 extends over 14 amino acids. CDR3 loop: CASSLVLPPEKLFF. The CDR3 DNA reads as TGTGCCAGCAGCTTAGTCCTCCCTCCGGAAAAACTGTTTTTT.

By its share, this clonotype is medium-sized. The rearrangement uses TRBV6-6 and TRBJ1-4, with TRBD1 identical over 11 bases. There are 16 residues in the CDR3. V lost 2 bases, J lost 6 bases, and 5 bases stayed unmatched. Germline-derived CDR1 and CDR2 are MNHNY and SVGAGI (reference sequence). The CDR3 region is CASSYQGTGGDEKLFF. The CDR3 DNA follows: TGTGCCAGCAGTTACCAAGGGACAGGGGGTGATGAAAAACTGTTTTTT.

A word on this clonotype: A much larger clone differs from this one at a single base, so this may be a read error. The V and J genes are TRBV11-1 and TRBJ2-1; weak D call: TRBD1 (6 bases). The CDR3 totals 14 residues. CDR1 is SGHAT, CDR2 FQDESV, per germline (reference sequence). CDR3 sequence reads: CASSSLGQYNEQLF. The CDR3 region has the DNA TGTGCCAGCAGCTCCCTAGGACAGTACAATGAGCAGCTCTTC.

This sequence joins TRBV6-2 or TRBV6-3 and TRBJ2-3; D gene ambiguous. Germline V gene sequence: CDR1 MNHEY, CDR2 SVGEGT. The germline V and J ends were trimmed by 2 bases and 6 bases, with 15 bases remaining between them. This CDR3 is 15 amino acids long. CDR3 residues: CASSYQTAEQDTQYF. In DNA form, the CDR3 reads TGTGCCAGCAGTTACCAAACCGCCGAACAGGATACGCAGTATTTT.

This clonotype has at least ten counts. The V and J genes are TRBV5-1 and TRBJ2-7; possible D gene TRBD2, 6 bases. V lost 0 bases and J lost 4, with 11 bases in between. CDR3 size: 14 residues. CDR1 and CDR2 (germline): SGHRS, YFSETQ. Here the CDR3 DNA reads TGCGCCAGCAGCTTGGGGGGAGCGGGTTACGAGCAGTACTTC. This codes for CASSLGGAGYEQYF.

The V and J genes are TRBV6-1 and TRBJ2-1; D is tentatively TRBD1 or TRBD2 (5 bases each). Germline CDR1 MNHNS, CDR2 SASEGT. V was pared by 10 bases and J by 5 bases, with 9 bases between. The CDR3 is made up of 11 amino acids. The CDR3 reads CATGTNNEQFF. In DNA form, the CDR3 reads TGTGCCACCGGGACCAACAATGAGCAGTTCTTC.

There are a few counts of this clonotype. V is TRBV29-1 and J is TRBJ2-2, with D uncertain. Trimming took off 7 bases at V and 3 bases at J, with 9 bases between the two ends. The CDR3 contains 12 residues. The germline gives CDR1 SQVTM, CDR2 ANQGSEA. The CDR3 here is CSARQHTGELFF. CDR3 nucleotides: TGCAGCGCTCGCCAGCACACCGGGGAGCTGTTTTTT.

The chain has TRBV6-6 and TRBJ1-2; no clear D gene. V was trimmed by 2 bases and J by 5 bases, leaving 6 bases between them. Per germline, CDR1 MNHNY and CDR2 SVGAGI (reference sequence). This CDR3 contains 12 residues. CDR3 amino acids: CASSYHSYGYTF. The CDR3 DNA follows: TGTGCCAGCAGTTACCATTCGTATGGCTACACCTTC.

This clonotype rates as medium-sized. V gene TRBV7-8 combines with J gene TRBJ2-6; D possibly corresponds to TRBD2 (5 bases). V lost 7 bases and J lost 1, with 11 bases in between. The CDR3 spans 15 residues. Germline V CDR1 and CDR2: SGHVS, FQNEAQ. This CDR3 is CASTFGESGANVLTF. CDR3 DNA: TGTGCCAGCACCTTTGGGGAGTCTGGGGCCAACGTCCTGACTTTC.

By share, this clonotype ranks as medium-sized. CDR3 bases: TGTGCCAGCAGTTCCTTCCCCCGGGACTATGGCTACACCTTC. The encoded protein is CASSSFPRDYGYTF. This sequence joins TRBV6-1 and TRBJ1-2; the D is unclear. CDR1 is MNHNS and CDR2 is SASEGT in the germline V gene. This CDR3 spans 14 amino acids. V was cut by 5 bases and J by 3 bases, with 13 bases left in between.

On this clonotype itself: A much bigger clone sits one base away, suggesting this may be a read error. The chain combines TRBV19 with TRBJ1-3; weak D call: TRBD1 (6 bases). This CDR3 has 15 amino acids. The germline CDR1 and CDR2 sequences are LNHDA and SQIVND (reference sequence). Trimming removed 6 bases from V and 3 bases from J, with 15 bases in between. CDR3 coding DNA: TGTGCCAGTAGCCCCACGGACAGTTGTGGAAACACCATATATTTT. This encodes CASSPTDSCGNTIYF.

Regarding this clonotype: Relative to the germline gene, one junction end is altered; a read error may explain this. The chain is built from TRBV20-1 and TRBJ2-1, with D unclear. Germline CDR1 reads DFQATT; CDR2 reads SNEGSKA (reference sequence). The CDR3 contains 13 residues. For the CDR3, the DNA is TGCAGTGCTAGAGGGGGAAGCTACAATGGGCAGTTCTTC. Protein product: CSARGGSYNGQFF.

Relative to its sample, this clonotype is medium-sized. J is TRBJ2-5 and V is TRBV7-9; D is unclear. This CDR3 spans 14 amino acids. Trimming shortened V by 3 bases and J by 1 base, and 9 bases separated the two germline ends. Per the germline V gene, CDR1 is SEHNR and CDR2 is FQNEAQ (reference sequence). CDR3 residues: CASSFDRTQETQYF. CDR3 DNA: TGTGCCAGCAGCTTTGACCGTACCCAAGAGACCCAGTACTTC.

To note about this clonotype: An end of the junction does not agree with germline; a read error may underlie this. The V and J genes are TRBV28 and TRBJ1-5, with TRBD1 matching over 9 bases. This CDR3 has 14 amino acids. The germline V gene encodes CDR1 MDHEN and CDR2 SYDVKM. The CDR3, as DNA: TGTGCCAGCAGTTTATGGACAGGGGGGGGGCCCGAGCATTTT. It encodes CASSLWTGGGPEHF.

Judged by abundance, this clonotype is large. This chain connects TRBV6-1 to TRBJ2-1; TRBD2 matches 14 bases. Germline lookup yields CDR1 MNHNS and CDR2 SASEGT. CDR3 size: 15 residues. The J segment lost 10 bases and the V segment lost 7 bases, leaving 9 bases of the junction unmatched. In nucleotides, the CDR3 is TGTGCCAGCATGACCGGGACTAGCGGGAGTGGGGAGCAGTTCTTC. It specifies CASMTGTSGSGEQFF.

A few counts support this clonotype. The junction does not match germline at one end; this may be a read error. The CDR3 sequence is CASMGVKLSPLHF. In nucleotides, the CDR3 is TGCGCCAGCATGGGAGTAAAACTCTCACCCCTCCACTTT. The genes are TRBV6-1 and TRBJ1-6, with D uncertain. Germline V CDR1 and CDR2: MNHNS, SASEGT. This CDR3 is built from 13 residues.

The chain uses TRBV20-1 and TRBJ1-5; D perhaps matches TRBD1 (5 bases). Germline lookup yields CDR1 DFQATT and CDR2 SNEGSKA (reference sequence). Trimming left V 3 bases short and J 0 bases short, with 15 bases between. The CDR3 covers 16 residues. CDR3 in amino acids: CSASESPGNSNQPQHF. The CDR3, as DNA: TGCAGTGCTAGTGAGTCTCCAGGGAATAGCAATCAGCCCCAGCATTTT.

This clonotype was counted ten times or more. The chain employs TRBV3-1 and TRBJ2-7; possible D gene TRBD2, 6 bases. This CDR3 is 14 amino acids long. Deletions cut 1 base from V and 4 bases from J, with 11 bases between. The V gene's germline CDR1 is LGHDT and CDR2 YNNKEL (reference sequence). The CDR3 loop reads CASSQGTGAYEQYF. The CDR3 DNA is TGTGCCAGCAGCCAAGGAACGGGAGCTTACGAGCAGTACTTC.

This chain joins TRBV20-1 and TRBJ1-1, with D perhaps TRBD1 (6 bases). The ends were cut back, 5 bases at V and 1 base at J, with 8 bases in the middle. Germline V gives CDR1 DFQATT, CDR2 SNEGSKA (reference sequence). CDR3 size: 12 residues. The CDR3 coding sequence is TGCAGTGCTGGGGGCACGAACACTGAAGCTTTCTTT. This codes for CSAGGTNTEAFF.

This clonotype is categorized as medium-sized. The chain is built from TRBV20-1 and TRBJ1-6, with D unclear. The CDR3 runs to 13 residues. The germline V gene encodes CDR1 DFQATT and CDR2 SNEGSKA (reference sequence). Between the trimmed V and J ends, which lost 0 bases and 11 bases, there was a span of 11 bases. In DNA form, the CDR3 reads TGCAGTGCTAGAGATCCCCCCGGGCCACCCCTCCACTTT. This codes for CSARDPPGPPLHF.